These T cell receptor beta chains were read from a single sample in a study of T cell responses to AZD1222 COVID-19 vaccine. The repertoire was sequenced with immunoSEQ multiplex PCR; TCRdb's copy has only in-frame clones and lacks some. The repertoire has 140,000 to 150,000 clones, 85% to 90% of them found once; the top ten carry 1.6%. The source was peripheral blood, collected on day 0 of AZD1222 vaccination. All receptors come from an adult in good health. Each CDR3 is given with its conserved first and last residue. A D gene is named only where the DNA matches it firmly. Size is omitted from some rows. Given values are once, few, many or a class for expanded clones.

D	size	V	J	CDR3	DNA
NA	NA	TRBV30	TRBJ1-2	CAWSYSGAGLDGYTF	TGTGCCTGGAGTTACTCAGGGGCCGGTTTGGATGGCTACACCTTC
TRBD2	NA	TRBV3-1/TRBV3-2	TRBJ2-5	CASSPQPGRELETQYF	TGTGCCAGCAGCCCCCAACCGGGGCGGGAGTTAGAGACCCAGTACTTC
NA	NA	TRBV6-6	TRBJ1-3	CASSRAGTGNTIYF	TGTGCCAGCAGCAGGGCAGGAACCGGAAACACCATATATTTT
NA	NA	TRBV7-2	TRBJ1-4	CASSLVGGNEKLFF	TGTGCCAGCAGCCTCGTGGGGGGGAATGAAAAACTGTTTTTT
TRBD1	NA	TRBV28	TRBJ1-2	CASSEGQGVRYTF	TGTGCCAGCAGCGAAGGACAGGGTGTTCGCTACACCTTC
NA	NA	TRBV4-1	TRBJ2-5	CASSQDLTQETQYF	TGCGCCAGCAGCCAAGATTTGACCCAAGAGACCCAGTACTTC
NA	NA	TRBV11-2	TRBJ2-7	CASSSDGTYEQYF	TGTGCCAGCAGCTCGGACGGGACCTACGAGCAGTACTTC
NA	once	TRBV6-1	TRBJ1-6	CASSALPGSNNSPLHF	TGTGCCAGCAGTGCCCTTCCCGGGAGTAATAATTCACCCCTCCACTTT
NA	NA	TRBV7-9	TRBJ2-5	CASSYSAGRETQYF	TGTGCCAGCAGCTATAGCGCCGGTAGGGAGACCCAGTACTTC
NA	NA	TRBV2	TRBJ2-1	CASSWSGIEQFF	TGTGCCAGCAGTTGGAGTGGTATTGAGCAGTTCTTC
NA	NA	TRBV2	TRBJ1-2	CASSGGRPTAQRHYGYTF	TGTGCCAGCAGTGGGGGACGGCCGACGGCTCAACGACATTATGGCTACACCTTC
NA	NA	TRBV7-3	TRBJ2-1	CASGPNGLSSYNEQFF	TGTGCCAGCGGCCCTAACGGTTTGAGCTCCTACAATGAGCAGTTCTTC
NA	NA	TRBV27	TRBJ1-2	CASSQGGGGYTF	TGTGCCAGCAGCCAAGGAGGGGGAGGCTACACCTTC
NA	NA	TRBV30	TRBJ1-2	CASGWGARYGYTF	TGTGCTTCTGGATGGGGGGCCCGCTATGGCTACACCTTC